One sample yielded the 28 T cell receptor beta chains listed below, sequenced in a study of control samples from healthy donors and cancer patients. The method was immunoSEQ multiplex PCR; TCRdb's version includes in-frame clones alone and lacks a portion of them. The repertoire holds 100,000 or so clones, with roughly four fifths as singletons. The sample consisted of blood. The receptors originated from a woman between 45 and 60 years old in good health.

The chain couples TRBV2 to TRBJ2-1, with D perhaps TRBD1 (6 bases). The CDR3 spans 13 residues. In germline, CDR1 is SNHLY, CDR2 FYNNEI. V lost 8 bases to trimming and J lost 7 bases, with 15 bases between them. The chain's CDR3 is CASSVGAYNEQFF. The CDR3 DNA reads as TGTGCCAGCTCCGTGGGGGCTTATAATGAGCAGTTCTTC.

Comments on this clone: Other DNA sequences within the sample encode an identical CDR3. The rearrangement joins TRBV6-2 or TRBV6-3 to TRBJ1-5; 8 nucleotides agree with TRBD1. V was pared by 2 bases and J by 5 bases, with 5 bases of the junction left unmatched. The V gene's germline CDR1 is MNHEY and CDR2 SVGEGT. The CDR3 covers 15 residues. The CDR3: CASSYASGGDQPQHF. The CDR3 bases are TGTGCCAGCAGTTACGCGTCAGGGGGCGATCAGCCCCAGCATTTT.

The chain links TRBV2 to TRBJ1-5; TRBD1 matches 7 bases. Trimming took 6 bases from V and 2 from J; bases not matched to a gene: 7. The CDR3 loop spans 15 amino acids. Germline assignment: CDR1 SNHLY and CDR2 FYNNEI. The CDR3: CASRGGQYGNQPQHF. CDR3 sequence (DNA): TGTGCCAGCAGGGGGGGACAGTACGGCAATCAGCCCCAGCATTTT.

V usage is TRBV28 and J usage is TRBJ2-7; 9 nucleotides line up with TRBD2. This CDR3 comprises 13 residues. Trimming removed 5 bases from V and 5 bases from J; junction bases left unmatched: 4. Germline CDR1 MDHEN, CDR2 SYDVKM. The DNA for the CDR3 is TGTGCCAGCAGTAGCGGGGGGCTCCACGAGCAGTACTTC. It encodes CASSSGGLHEQYF.

The chain joins TRBV9 to TRBJ2-3; D might be TRBD2 (5 bases). The CDR3 extends over 14 amino acids. Germline V CDR1 and CDR2: SGDLS, YYNGEE. Trimming pared 3 bases from V and 1 base from J, leaving 9 bases between. The CDR3 region is CASSGELGTDTQYF. The CDR3 DNA follows: TGTGCCAGCAGCGGGGAGCTTGGCACAGATACGCAGTATTTT. Full variable domain (missing parts from reference TRBV9 and TRBJ2-3): DSGVTQTPKHLITATGQRVTLRCSPRSGDLSVYWYQQSLDQGLQFLIQYYNGEERAKGNILERFSAQQFPDLHSELNLSSLELGDSALYFCASSGELGTDTQYFGPGTRLTVL.

The chain is built from TRBV24-1 and TRBJ2-3, with 9 bases matching TRBD1. V lost 2 bases and J lost 7; bases outside the gene matches: 9. This CDR3 contains 16 residues. Germline CDR1 reads KGHDR; CDR2 reads SFDVKD. The CDR3 region has the DNA TGTGCCACCAGTGATTGGACAGGGGAAGGGGGAAATACGCAGTATTTT. This encodes CATSDWTGEGGNTQYF.

The V and J genes are TRBV7-8 and TRBJ1-4; 7 bases are shared with TRBD1. This CDR3 has 14 amino acids. V dropped 5 bases and J dropped 4; count of bases not matched to a gene: 4. Germline CDR1 SGHVS, CDR2 FQNEAQ. CDR3 residues: CASSQGQYNEKLFF. The CDR3 DNA sequence: TGTGCCAGCAGCCAGGGACAGTATAATGAAAAACTGTTTTTT.

The chain has TRBV6-2 or TRBV6-3 and TRBJ1-5; D is perhaps TRBD1 (5 bases). Trimming took off 5 bases at V and 4 bases at J, with 9 bases between the two ends. CDR3 size: 13 residues. Germline V lookup: CDR1 MNHEY, CDR2 SVGEGT. CDR3 loop: CASSAGENQPQHF. The CDR3 region has the DNA TGTGCCAGCAGTGCGGGGGAGAATCAGCCCCAGCATTTT.

The chain links TRBV18 to TRBJ2-2; D not certain. V was shortened by 3 bases and J by 6 bases, with 11 bases between the two germline ends. The germline gives CDR1 KGHSH, CDR2 LQKENI. The CDR3 sequence is 14 residues long. The CDR3 sequence: CASSPPGKPGELFF. CDR3 sequence (DNA): TGTGCCAGCTCACCTCCAGGAAAACCCGGGGAGCTGTTTTTT. Complete variable domain (other parts from reference TRBV18 and TRBJ2-2): NAGVMQNPRHLVRRRGQEARLRCSPMKGHSHVYWYRQLPEEGLKFMVYLQKENIIDESGMPKERFSAEFPKEGPSILRIQQVVRGDSAAYFCASSPPGKPGELFFGEGSRLTVL.

The chain links TRBV2 to TRBJ1-1; the match to TRBD1 covers 7 bases. The junction had 6 bases not matched to a gene; V was cut back by 5 bases and J by 0 bases. The CDR3 extends over 15 amino acids. Per the germline V gene, CDR1 is SNHLY and CDR2 is FYNNEI. The CDR3 nucleotides read TGTGCCAGCAGTCCCCCGGGACAGTTGAACACTGAAGCTTTCTTT. It is translated as CASSPPGQLNTEAFF.

This chain uses TRBV7-9 with TRBJ1-1; D gene unclear. The germline V and J ends were trimmed by 6 bases and 1 base, with 18 bases remaining between them. The CDR3 is 16 residues long. Germline V lookup: CDR1 SEHNR, CDR2 FQNEAQ (reference sequence). The CDR3: CASRDQAVSANTEAFF. The CDR3 bases are TGTGCCAGCAGGGACCAAGCAGTTTCGGCGAACACTGAAGCTTTCTTT.

The genes are TRBV18 and TRBJ1-4; the D is unclear. The CDR3 has 13 residues. CDR1 and CDR2 (germline): KGHSH, LQKENI. Trimming removed 0 bases at V and 8 bases at J, with 7 bases between. CDR3 in DNA: TGTGCCAGCTCACCACCCGGCGCAGAAAAACTGTTTTTT. It specifies CASSPPGAEKLFF.

The chain employs TRBV6-5 and TRBJ1-2; D ambiguous. Germline-derived CDR1 and CDR2 are MNHEY and SVGAGI. V was pared by 2 bases and J by 2 bases, with 6 bases between. The CDR3 spans 13 residues. The CDR3 DNA reads TGTGCCAGCAGTTACAACGGGAACTATGGCTACACCTTC. Translation: CASSYNGNYGYTF.

The genes are TRBV19 and TRBJ1-4; D call uncertain. Trimming shortened V by 4 bases and J by 3 bases, and 6 bases separated the two germline ends. The CDR3 consists of 13 residues. Germline V gene lookup returns CDR1 LNHDA and CDR2 SQIVND (reference sequence). The CDR3 nucleotides read TGTGCCAGTAGTACGGTCCCTAATGAAAAACTGTTTTTT. Its protein is CASSTVPNEKLFF.

The V and J genes are TRBV12-3 or TRBV12-4 and TRBJ2-7; 9 bases line up with TRBD1. The V gene end was trimmed by 4 bases and the J gene end by 7 bases; junction bases not matched to a gene: 5. CDR3 length: 13 residues. CDR3 sequence reads: CASSSGTGREQYF. CDR3 DNA sequence: TGTGCCAGCAGTTCAGGGACAGGGCGAGAGCAGTACTTC.

Here the CDR3 DNA reads TGTGCCTGGAGTGCGGGAGGTCTCACAGATACGCAGTATTTT. Its translation: CAWSAGGLTDTQYF. The chain employs TRBV30 and TRBJ2-3; 7 bases fit TRBD2. The CDR3 covers 14 residues. V gave up 1 base and J gave up 2 bases; unmatched junction bases: 3. Germline CDR1 reads GTSNPN; CDR2 reads SVGIG (reference sequence).

The chain combines TRBV6-6 with TRBJ2-1; 10 nucleotides align to TRBD2. The CDR3 runs to 16 residues. Looked up from germline, CDR1 is MNHNY and CDR2 is SVGAGI (reference sequence). J gave up 8 bases and V 5 bases, and 12 bases lay outside the gene matches. The CDR3 region is CASSRASGRDNHEQFF. The CDR3 DNA is TGTGCCAGCAGTAGGGCCAGCGGGAGGGATAACCATGAGCAGTTCTTC.

The V and J genes are TRBV13 and TRBJ2-1, with a weak D call TRBD2 (6 bases). Germline lookup yields CDR1 PRHDT and CDR2 FYEKMQ (reference sequence). V shed 1 base and J shed 2 bases, with 9 bases lying between them. The length of the CDR3 is 15 residues. CDR3 residues: CASSLVAGPYNEQFF. CDR3 nucleotides: TGTGCCAGCAGCTTAGTGGCGGGGCCCTACAATGAGCAGTTCTTC. Together with reference TRBV13 and TRBJ2-1, the CDR3 gives the full variable domain: AAGVIQSPRHLIKEKRETATLKCYPIPRHDTVYWYQQGPGQDPQFLISFYEKMQSDKGSIPDRFSAQQFSDYHSELNMSSLELGDSALYFCASSLVAGPYNEQFFGPGTRLTVL.

The chain has TRBV5-4 and TRBJ1-2, with 9 nucleotides matching TRBD1. CDR1 and CDR2 from the germline V gene are SGHNT and YYREEE (reference sequence). The CDR3 runs to 14 residues. Trimming cost V 3 bases and J 3 bases; bases outside gene matches: 3. In nucleotides, the CDR3 is TGTGCCAGCAGCTCGGGACAGGGTTACTATGGCTACACCTTC. Amino acids: CASSSGQGYYGYTF.

This chain links TRBV27 with TRBJ2-5; D is tentatively TRBD1 or TRBD2 (5 bases each). The germline V gene has CDR1 MNHEY and CDR2 SMNVEV (reference sequence). This CDR3 is 14 amino acids long. The ends were cut back, 6 bases at V and 2 bases at J, with 13 bases in the middle. The CDR3 DNA reads as TGTGCCAGCAGCGGATGGGACGGACAAGAGACCCAGTACTTC. Translating it yields CASSGWDGQETQYF.

The chain links TRBV4-2 to TRBJ2-7; D might be TRBD1 or TRBD2, each matching 6 bases. Trimming stripped 4 bases from V and 5 bases from J, with 21 bases between. This CDR3 region has 16 residues. Germline assignment: CDR1 LGHNA and CDR2 YNFKEQ. For the CDR3, the DNA is TGTGCCAGCAGCCTTCTTTTCGGGGGCGCGGGCAACGAGCAGTACTTC. Translated, it gives CASSLLFGGAGNEQYF.

This clone came up many times. J is TRBJ2-7 and V is TRBV14; D call uncertain. Germline V CDR1 and CDR2: SGHDN, FVKESK. Trimming left V 1 base short and J 5 bases short, with 12 bases between. CDR3 length equals 14 residues. CDR3 in amino acids: CASSQVERAHEQYF. DNA of the CDR3: TGTGCCAGCAGCCAAGTCGAAAGGGCCCACGAGCAGTACTTC.

As regards this clone: The junction differs from germline at one of its ends, possibly a read error. V gene TRBV7-3 combines with J gene TRBJ1-1, with D maybe TRBD1 (5 bases). The CDR3 consists of 15 residues. Germline lookup yields CDR1 SGHTA and CDR2 FQGTGA. The CDR3 nucleotides read TGCGCCACCAGCCCCGGGGGGGGAGGGAACACTGAAGCTTTCTTT. Translation gives CATSPGGGGNTEAFF.

The gene calls are TRBV6-2 or TRBV6-3 and TRBJ2-3; 9 bases match TRBD2. V lost 4 bases, J lost 4 bases, and 9 bases stayed unmatched. Per germline, CDR1 MNHEY and CDR2 SVGEGT. The CDR3 runs to 16 residues. Here the CDR3 DNA reads TGTGCCAGCAGTTGGTCGACTAGCGGCTACCCAGATACGCAGTATTTT. It encodes CASSWSTSGYPDTQYF.

The gene calls are TRBV27 and TRBJ1-2; a possible D gene is TRBD1 (5 bases). The CDR3 has 14 residues. Trimming removed 7 bases from V and 0 bases from J, with 12 bases in between. CDR1 and CDR2 from the germline V gene are MNHEY and SMNVEV (reference sequence). CDR3 region: CASKNWGANYGYTF. The CDR3, as DNA: TGTGCCAGCAAAAATTGGGGGGCTAACTATGGCTACACCTTC.

V and J are TRBV6-1 and TRBJ1-1, with TRBD1 identical over 7 bases. V lost 2 bases, J lost 3 bases, and 6 bases stayed unmatched. Germline values: CDR1 MNHNS, CDR2 SASEGT. The CDR3 runs to 15 residues. The DNA of the CDR3 is TGTGCCAGCAGTGAATGGGTGGGGACAGACACTGAAGCTTTCTTT. Encoded protein: CASSEWVGTDTEAFF.

The chain combines TRBV15 with TRBJ2-5, with D perhaps TRBD2 (6 bases). V lost 0 bases, J lost 7 bases, and 15 bases lay in between. This CDR3 has 15 residues. Per germline, CDR1 LNHNV and CDR2 YYDKDF (reference sequence). The CDR3 is CATSRDRGLLGTQYF. The DNA for the CDR3 is TGTGCCACCAGCAGAGATCGGGGACTCCTGGGGACCCAGTACTTC.

The chain employs TRBV27 and TRBJ2-2; D is unresolved. The CDR3 runs 13 residues. V was clipped by 3 bases and J by 6 bases, with 8 bases between them. Germline V CDR1 and CDR2: MNHEY, SMNVEV (reference sequence). The CDR3 nucleotides are TGTGCCAGCAGTTTTCTCGGGTCCGGGGAGCTGTTTTTT. Its translation: CASSFLGSGELFF.